This T cell receptor beta chain derives from a study of cytomegalovirus exposure and HLA in healthy donors. Study-level points and caveats: Cytomegalovirus status, reportedly, was diagnosed with high specificity and sensitivity by the classifier. Presence/absence analysis assumed near-uniform sequencing depth across donors. According to an earlier analysis, most TCR beta V segments yielded productive rearrangements about 87% or about 30% of the time. Compared with the approximately 680-donor mean, an Asian-associated ancestry cluster reportedly had fewer N-insertions, according to a later analysis.

Both 60 Vbeta primers and 13 Jbeta primers went into the PCR. Profiling relied on immunoSEQ multiplex PCR, and the TCRdb table lists in-frame clones only, not all of them. The table lists 150,000 to 200,000 clones, roughly 78% of them singletons. Germline V gene lookup returns CDR1 GTSNPN and CDR2 SVGIG (reference sequence). J gave up 2 bases and V 5 bases, and 13 bases lay outside the gene matches. The CDR3 extends over 16 amino acids. A single count supports this clone. Its target is not known. This receptor was identified in a woman aged 30 to 39 in good health and CMV-seronegative. Source material: PBMCs. The chain is built from TRBV30 and TRBJ1-1; 8 bases are a match to TRBD1. CDR3 residues: CAWFRYPGQDNTEAFF. The CDR3 DNA reads TGTGCCTGGTTTCGGTATCCGGGACAGGACAACACTGAAGCTTTCTTT.